This passage covers 16 T cell receptor beta chains from one sample sequenced in a study of cytomegalovirus exposure and HLA in healthy donors. 60 Vbeta and 13 Jbeta primers were used in PCR. Produced via immunoSEQ multiplex PCR; TCRdb's table is partial and in-frame only. The sample includes about 140,000 clones, roughly 80% of them seen just once. The sequenced sample was PBMCs. The source of these receptors is a male donor in good health and CMV-seronegative.

V usage is TRBV7-6 and J usage is TRBJ2-1; D remains ambiguous. V lost 5 bases to trimming and J lost 9 bases, with 11 bases between them. Germline CDR1 reads SGHVS; CDR2 reads FNYEAQ. CDR3 length equals 12 residues. In nucleotides, the CDR3 is TGTGCCAGCAGCCACGTAGCTGTTGAGCAGTTCTTC. It specifies CASSHVAVEQFF.

For this clone: One end of the junction fails to match germline, which may point to a read error. The chain employs TRBV7-7 and TRBJ2-2; no clear D gene. Germline V gene data show CDR1 as SSHAT and CDR2 as FNYEAQ (reference sequence). The CDR3 is 12 amino acids. The CDR3: CASSSTPGELFF. The CDR3 coding sequence is TGTGCTAGCAGCTCGACTCCCGGGGAGCTGTTTTTT.

The chain joins TRBV5-1 to TRBJ1-3; D is unclear. The germline V gene has CDR1 SGHRS and CDR2 YFSETQ. The CDR3 covers 16 residues. With 0 bases removed from V and 0 bases from J, the gap between germline ends came to 10 bases. CDR3 in DNA: TGCGCCAGCAGCTTGGCTGCGAGGGACTCTGGAAACACCATATATTTT. Protein: CASSLAARDSGNTIYF.

The chain uses TRBV7-8 and TRBJ1-1; no clear D gene. V lost 5 bases and J 2 bases, leaving 12 bases between the germline ends. This CDR3 region has 14 residues. CDR1 and CDR2 (germline): SGHVS, FQNEAQ. CDR3 bases: TGTGCCAGCAGCCGAGTCCTAGTTAACACTGAAGCTTTCTTT. It encodes CASSRVLVNTEAFF. Together with reference TRBV7-8 and TRBJ1-1, the CDR3 gives the full variable domain: GAGVSQSPRYKVAKRGQDVALRCDPISGHVSLFWYQQALGQGPEFLTYFQNEAQLDKSGLPSDRFFAERPEGSVSTLKIQRTQQEDSAVYLCASSRVLVNTEAFFGQGTRLTVV.

DNA of the CDR3: TGTGCCAGCAGCACCCCAGACAGAACATCTGAAAAACTGTTTTTT. It codes for CASSTPDRTSEKLFF. The chain carries TRBV21-1 and TRBJ1-4; the table's D call TRBD1 went unverified against the DNA. TRBV21-1 is described as a pseudogene. The CDR3 spans 15 residues.

The J gene is TRBJ2-7, the V gene TRBV4-1; TRBD2 is a possible D gene (5 bases). The ends were cut back, 3 bases at V and 6 bases at J, with 18 bases in the middle. The germline V gene has CDR1 MGHRA and CDR2 YSYEKL. The CDR3 is 15 residues long. The CDR3 bases are TGCGCCAGCAGCCACCCTCCTGCCGGGGTAGGCGAGCAGTACTTC. It codes for CASSHPPAGVGEQYF.

The CDR3 reads CAWISGTEAFF. Here the CDR3 DNA reads TGTGCCTGGATTAGCGGCACTGAAGCTTTCTTT. The rearrangement links TRBV30 to TRBJ1-1; no firm D call. V was cut by 4 bases and J by 4 bases, with 7 bases left in between. Germline V gene lookup returns CDR1 GTSNPN and CDR2 SVGIG (reference sequence). The CDR3 extends over 11 amino acids.

This rearrangement joins TRBV6-1 to TRBJ1-5; TRBD1 might be the D (5 bases). The V end was cut by 4 bases, the J end by 7 bases, with 20 bases between. CDR1 and CDR2 from the germline V gene are MNHNS and SASEGT. This CDR3 region has 16 residues. Here the CDR3 DNA reads TGTGCCAGCAGTGGACCGGGACTGAGGTTCGACCAGCCCCAGCATTTT. Its translation is CASSGPGLRFDQPQHF.

The chain recombines TRBV27 with TRBJ1-3; 7 nucleotides agree with TRBD1. The CDR3 extends over 15 amino acids. Trimming removed 5 bases from V and 1 base from J; junction bases left unmatched: 5. CDR1 MNHEY and CDR2 SMNVEV come from the germline V gene (reference sequence). The CDR3, as DNA: TGTGCCAGCAGTCCTGACAGGGTATCTGGAAACACCATATATTTT. Translation gives CASSPDRVSGNTIYF.

The chain couples TRBV30 to TRBJ2-3; the match to TRBD2 covers 11 bases. The CDR3 is 15 amino acids. V gave up 5 bases and J gave up 12 bases; unmatched junction bases: 16. The germline gives CDR1 GTSNPN, CDR2 SVGIG (reference sequence). The CDR3 spells CAWSYRTSGGVKQYF. Here the CDR3 DNA reads TGTGCCTGGTCATACCGAACTAGCGGGGGCGTAAAACAGTATTTT.

The J gene is TRBJ2-5, the V gene TRBV6-5, with 8 bases that match TRBD2. The DNA matches TRBJ2-7 better at its end, which makes the J call doubtful. Germline CDR1 reads MNHEY; CDR2 reads SVGAGI. The CDR3 totals 15 residues. The CDR3 DNA is TGTGCCAGCAGTTACGCCGGGGGGGCCCCCTACGAGCAGTACTTC. Its protein is CASSYAGGAPYEQYF.

V gene TRBV5-1 combines with J gene TRBJ1-2; TRBD1 aligns across 9 bases. The CDR3 length is 11 residues. Germline loops: CDR1 SGHRS, CDR2 YFSETQ. Trimming took 5 bases from V and 8 from J; bases not matched to a gene: 1. The CDR3 region has the DNA TGCGCCAGCAGGGGGACAGGGGGCTACACCTTC. The encoded protein is CASRGTGGYTF.

In DNA form, the CDR3 reads TGTGCCAGCAGTTTCAGGGGGGACCAGCCCCAGCATTTT. This sequence encodes CASSFRGDQPQHF. This chain links TRBV27 with TRBJ1-5; 7 bases fit TRBD1. Germline CDR1 reads MNHEY; CDR2 reads SMNVEV (reference sequence). After removal of 3 bases from V and 7 bases from J, the junction contained 3 bases not matched to a gene. CDR3 size: 13 residues.

This chain links TRBV7-9 with TRBJ2-7; 7 bases are a match to TRBD1. CDR3 length equals 15 residues. Trimming removed 5 bases from V and 2 bases from J; junction bases left unmatched: 9. Germline V CDR1 and CDR2: SEHNR, FQNEAQ (reference sequence). CDR3 nucleotides: TGTGCCAGCAGCAATGGACGGACAGGCACCTACGAGCAGTACTTC. This translates into CASSNGRTGTYEQYF.

The rearrangement uses TRBV11-2 and TRBJ2-5, with TRBD1 as a possible D gene (6 bases). Trimming left V 4 bases short and J 2 bases short, with 14 bases between. Germline V CDR1 and CDR2: SGHAT, FQNNGV. The CDR3 spans 15 residues. The CDR3 DNA sequence: TGTGCCAGCAGCTACTACAGGGAACCTCAAGAGACCCAGTACTTC. It yields the protein CASSYYREPQETQYF. Combining the CDR3 with reference TRBV11-2 and TRBJ2-5 gives the whole variable domain EAGVAQSPRYKIIEKRQSVAFWCNPISGHATLYWYQQILGQGPKLLIQFQNNGVVDDSQLPKDRFSAERLKGVDSTLKIQPAKLEDSAVYLCASSYYREPQETQYFGPGTRLLVL.

The rearrangement joins TRBV2 to TRBJ2-5; 10 bases fit TRBD1. The J call may be in error: the DNA end matches TRBJ2-7 better. The CDR3 is 16 residues long. CDR1 and CDR2 from the germline V gene are SNHLY and FYNNEI. CDR3 in amino acids: CASSFPPGQGTYEQYF. The DNA for the CDR3 is TGTGCCAGCAGTTTCCCTCCGGGACAGGGGACTTACGAGCAGTACTTC.